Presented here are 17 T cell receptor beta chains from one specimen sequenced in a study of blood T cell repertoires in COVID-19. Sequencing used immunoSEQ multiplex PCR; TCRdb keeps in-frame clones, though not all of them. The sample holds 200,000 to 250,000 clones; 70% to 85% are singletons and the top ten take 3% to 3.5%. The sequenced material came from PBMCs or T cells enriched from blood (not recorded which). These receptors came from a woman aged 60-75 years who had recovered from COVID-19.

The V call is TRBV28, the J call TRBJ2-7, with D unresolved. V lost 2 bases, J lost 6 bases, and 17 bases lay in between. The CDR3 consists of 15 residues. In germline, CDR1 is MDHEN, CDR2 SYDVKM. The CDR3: CASSLLQWQVGEQYF. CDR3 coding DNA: TGTGCCAGCAGTTTACTCCAATGGCAGGTAGGCGAGCAGTACTTC.

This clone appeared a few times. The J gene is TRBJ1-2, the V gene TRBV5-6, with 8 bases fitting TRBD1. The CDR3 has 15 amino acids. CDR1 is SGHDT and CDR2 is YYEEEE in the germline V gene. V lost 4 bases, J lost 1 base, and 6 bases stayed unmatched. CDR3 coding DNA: TGTGCCAGCAGCCCCGGGACAGGCGTTAACTATGGCTACACCTTC. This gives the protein CASSPGTGVNYGYTF.

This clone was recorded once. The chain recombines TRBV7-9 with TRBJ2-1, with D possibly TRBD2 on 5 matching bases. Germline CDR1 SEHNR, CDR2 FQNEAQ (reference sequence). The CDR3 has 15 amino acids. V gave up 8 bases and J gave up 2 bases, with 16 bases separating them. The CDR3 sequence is CASENPGSTYNEQFF. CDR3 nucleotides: TGTGCCAGCGAGAATCCGGGATCCACCTACAATGAGCAGTTCTTC.

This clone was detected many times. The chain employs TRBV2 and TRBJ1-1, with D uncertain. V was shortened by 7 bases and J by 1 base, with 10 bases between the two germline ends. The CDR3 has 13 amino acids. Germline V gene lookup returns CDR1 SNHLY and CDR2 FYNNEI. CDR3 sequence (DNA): TGTGCCAGCATTAAAGACTCGAACACTGAAGCTTTCTTT. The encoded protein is CASIKDSNTEAFF.

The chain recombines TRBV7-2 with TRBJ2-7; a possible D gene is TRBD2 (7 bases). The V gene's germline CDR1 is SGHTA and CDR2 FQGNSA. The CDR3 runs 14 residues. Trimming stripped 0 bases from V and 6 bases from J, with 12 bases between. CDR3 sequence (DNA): TGTGCCAGCAGCTTAGCGGGGGGGCCTGTCGAGCAGTACTTC. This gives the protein CASSLAGGPVEQYF. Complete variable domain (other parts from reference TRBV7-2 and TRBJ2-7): GAGVSQSPSNKVTEKGKDVELRCDPISGHTALYWYRQSLGQGLEFLIYFQGNSAPDKSGLPSDRFSAERTGGSVSTLTIQRTQQEDSAVYLCASSLAGGPVEQYFGPGTRLTVT.

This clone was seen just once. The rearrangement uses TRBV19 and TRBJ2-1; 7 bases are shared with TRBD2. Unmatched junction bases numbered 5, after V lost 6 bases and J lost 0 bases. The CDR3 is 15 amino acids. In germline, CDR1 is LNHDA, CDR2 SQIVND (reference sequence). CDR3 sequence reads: CASRKAGSSYNEQFF. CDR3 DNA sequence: TGTGCCAGTAGGAAAGCGGGGAGCTCCTACAATGAGCAGTTCTTC. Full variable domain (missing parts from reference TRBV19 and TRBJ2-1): DGGITQSPKYLFRKEGQNVTLSCEQNLNHDAMYWYRQDPGQGLRLIYYSQIVNDFQKGDIAEGYSVSREKKESFPLTVTSAQKNPTAFYLCASRKAGSSYNEQFFGPGTRLTVL.

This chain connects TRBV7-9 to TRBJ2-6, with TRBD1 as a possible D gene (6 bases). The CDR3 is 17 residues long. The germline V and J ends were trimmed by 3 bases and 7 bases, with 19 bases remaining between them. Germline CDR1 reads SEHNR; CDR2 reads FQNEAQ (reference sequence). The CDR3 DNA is TGTGCCAGCAGCTTCCATCCGGACAGCCCCTCAGCCAACGTCCTGACTTTC. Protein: CASSFHPDSPSANVLTF.

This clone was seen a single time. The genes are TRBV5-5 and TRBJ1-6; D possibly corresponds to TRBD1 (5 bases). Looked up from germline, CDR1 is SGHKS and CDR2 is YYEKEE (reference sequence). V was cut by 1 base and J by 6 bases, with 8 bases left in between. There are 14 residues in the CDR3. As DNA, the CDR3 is TGTGCCAGCAGCTTGTGGCAGGGTAATTCACCCCTCCACTTT. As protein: CASSLWQGNSPLHF.

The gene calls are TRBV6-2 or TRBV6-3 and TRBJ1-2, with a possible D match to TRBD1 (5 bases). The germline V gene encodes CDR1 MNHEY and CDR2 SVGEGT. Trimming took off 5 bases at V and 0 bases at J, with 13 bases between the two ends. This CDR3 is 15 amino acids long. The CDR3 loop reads CASSLLGEANYGYTF. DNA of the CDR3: TGTGCCAGCAGTCTGTTAGGGGAAGCTAACTATGGCTACACCTTC.

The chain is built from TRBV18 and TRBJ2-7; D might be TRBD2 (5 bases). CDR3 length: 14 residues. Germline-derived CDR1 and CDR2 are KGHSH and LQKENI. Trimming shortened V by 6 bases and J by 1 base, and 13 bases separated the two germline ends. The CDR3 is CASSPIERSYEQYF. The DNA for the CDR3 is TGTGCCAGCTCTCCGATAGAGCGGTCCTACGAGCAGTACTTC. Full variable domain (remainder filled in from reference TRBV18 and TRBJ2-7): NAGVMQNPRHLVRRRGQEARLRCSPMKGHSHVYWYRQLPEEGLKFMVYLQKENIIDESGMPKERFSAEFPKEGPSILRIQQVVRGDSAAYFCASSPIERSYEQYFGPGTRLTVT.

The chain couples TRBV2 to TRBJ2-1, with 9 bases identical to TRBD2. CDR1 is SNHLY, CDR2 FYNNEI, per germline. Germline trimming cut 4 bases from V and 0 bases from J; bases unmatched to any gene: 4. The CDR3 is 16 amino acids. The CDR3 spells CASSGTAGGSYNEQFF. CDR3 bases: TGTGCCAGCAGTGGAACAGCGGGAGGCTCCTACAATGAGCAGTTCTTC. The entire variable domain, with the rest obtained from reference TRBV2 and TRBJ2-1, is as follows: EPEVTQTPSHQVTQMGQEVILRCVPISNHLYFYWYRQILGQKVEFLVSFYNNEISEKSEIFDDQFSVERPDGSNFTLKIRSTKLEDSAMYFCASSGTAGGSYNEQFFGPGTRLTVL.

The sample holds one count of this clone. The CDR3 region is CASSWTTRGTDGYTF. Written as DNA, the CDR3 is TGTGCCAGCAGTTGGACAACGCGGGGGACGGATGGCTACACCTTC. This chain joins TRBV6-5 and TRBJ1-2, with D perhaps TRBD1 (5 bases). Germline-derived CDR1 and CDR2 are MNHEY and SVGAGI. Trimming removed 4 bases at V and 6 bases at J, with 18 bases between. This CDR3 has 15 amino acids.

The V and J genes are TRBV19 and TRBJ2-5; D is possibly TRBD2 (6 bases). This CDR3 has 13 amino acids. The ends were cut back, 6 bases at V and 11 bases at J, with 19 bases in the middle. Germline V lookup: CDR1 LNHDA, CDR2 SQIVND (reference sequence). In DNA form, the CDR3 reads TGTGCCAGTAGGGAGGGGCCCGGGATGGTGCAGTACTTC. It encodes CASREGPGMVQYF.

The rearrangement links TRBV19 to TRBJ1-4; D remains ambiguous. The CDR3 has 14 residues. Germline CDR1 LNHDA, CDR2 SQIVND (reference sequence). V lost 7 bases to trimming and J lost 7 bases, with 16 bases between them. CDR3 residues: CASTQEGVGEKLFF. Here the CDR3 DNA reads TGTGCCAGTACCCAGGAGGGAGTTGGTGAAAAACTGTTTTTT.

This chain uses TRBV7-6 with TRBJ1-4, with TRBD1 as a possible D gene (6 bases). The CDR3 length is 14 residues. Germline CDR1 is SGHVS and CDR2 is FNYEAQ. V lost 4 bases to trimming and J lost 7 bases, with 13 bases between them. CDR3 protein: CASSSTGPSEKLFF. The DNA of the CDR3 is TGTGCCAGCAGCTCAACAGGGCCCAGTGAAAAACTGTTTTTT.

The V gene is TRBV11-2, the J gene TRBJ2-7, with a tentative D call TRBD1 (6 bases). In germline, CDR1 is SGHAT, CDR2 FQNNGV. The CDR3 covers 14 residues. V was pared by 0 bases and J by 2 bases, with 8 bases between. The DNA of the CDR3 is TGTGCCAGCAGCTTAGAAACAGGGACCTACGAGCAGTACTTC. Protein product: CASSLETGTYEQYF.

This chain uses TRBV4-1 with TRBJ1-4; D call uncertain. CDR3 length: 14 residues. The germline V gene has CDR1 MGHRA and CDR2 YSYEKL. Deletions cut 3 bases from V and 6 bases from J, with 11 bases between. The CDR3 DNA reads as TGCGCCAGCAGCCATCCCAACATGGATGAAAAACTGTTTTTT. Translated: CASSHPNMDEKLFF.